Sequencing of this T cell receptor beta chain was carried out in a study of response to subunit inactivated influenza vaccine. There are a few counts of this clonotype. Its matching antigen is unknown. MiXCR, run by TCRdb on the RT-PCR reads, gives a single entry per CDR3 protein. Among 650,000 to 800,000 distinct CDR3 sequences listed, approximately 15% were seen once. The V gene lost 4 bases and the J gene lost 4 bases, with 20 bases spanning the gap. Germline V gives CDR1 SGHRS, CDR2 YFSETQ. This CDR3 comprises 16 residues. Study observations and caveats: The authors suggested that every seasonal influenza vaccination recruits few new T cells.

V usage is TRBV5-1 and J usage is TRBJ1-1, with D hard to call. The material was PBMCs from blood, obtained roughly 15 days before vaccination. This clonotype was sampled from a man aged 45-60 years who received an inactivated influenza vaccine. As DNA, the CDR3 is TGCGCCAGCAGCCGCCTTTTTGGACCGGGAGGCACTGAAGCTTTCTTT. Translated: CASSRLFGPGGTEAFF.